This T cell receptor (beta chain) was retrieved from a study of cytomegalovirus exposure and HLA in healthy donors. Study details: Caucasian-associated ancestry cluster membership applied to approximately 84% of several hundred genotyped donors. Overall study findings and caveats: Whilst most TCR sequences proved rare, a subset of public TCRs occurred across many donors.

These donors counted as nominally healthy when sampled, but unrecorded immune exposures were likely. With respect to this clone: No antigen is known for it.

The PCR used 60 Vbeta and 13 Jbeta primers. Measured with immunoSEQ multiplex PCR; TCRdb has only the in-frame clones, and not every one. In the table there are approximately 150,000 clones, about four fifths of which are singletons. The CDR3 is 15 amino acids. Germline values: CDR1 MDHEN, CDR2 SYDVKM. The V gene end was trimmed by 5 bases and the J gene end by 2 bases; junction bases not matched to a gene: 7. The TCR sequence derives from a man aged 45-65 years in good health and CMV-seropositive. The specimen sequenced was PBMCs. The chain couples TRBV28 to TRBJ1-2, with 8 bases aligning to TRBD1. CDR3 in amino acids: CASSPQGTGNYGYTF. CDR3 bases: TGTGCCAGCAGTCCCCAAGGGACAGGCAACTATGGCTACACCTTC.